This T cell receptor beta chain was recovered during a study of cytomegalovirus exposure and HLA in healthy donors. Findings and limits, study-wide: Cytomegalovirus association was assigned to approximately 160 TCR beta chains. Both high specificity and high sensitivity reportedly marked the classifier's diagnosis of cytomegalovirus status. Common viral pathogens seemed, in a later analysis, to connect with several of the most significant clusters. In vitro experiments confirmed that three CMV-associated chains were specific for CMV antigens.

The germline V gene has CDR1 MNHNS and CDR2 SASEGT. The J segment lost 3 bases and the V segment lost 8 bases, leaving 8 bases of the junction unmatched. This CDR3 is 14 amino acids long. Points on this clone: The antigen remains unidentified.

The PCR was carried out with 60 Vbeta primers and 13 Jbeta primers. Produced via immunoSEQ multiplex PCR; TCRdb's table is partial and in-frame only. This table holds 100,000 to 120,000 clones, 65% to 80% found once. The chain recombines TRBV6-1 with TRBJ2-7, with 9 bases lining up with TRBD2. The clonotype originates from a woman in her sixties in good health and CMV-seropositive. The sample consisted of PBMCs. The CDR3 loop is CASVSSGMGYEQYF. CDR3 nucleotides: TGTGCCAGCGTCTCTAGCGGGATGGGCTACGAGCAGTACTTC.